This is a list of T cell receptor beta chains from one sample in a study of spatial heterogeneity in lung cancer. MiXCR, applied by TCRdb to the 5' RACE reads, yields one record per CDR3 protein. Here the sample spans 40,000 or so distinct CDR3 sequences, roughly 7.4% being singletons. The input for sequencing was PBMCs, taken at surgery. Receptors originate from a male donor with early-stage non-small cell lung cancer. The CDR3 runs from the conserved cysteine through the conserved F or W. A D gene is named only where the DNA matches it firmly. Clone size is given for some rows only: seen once, a few or many times, or a class if the clone is expanded.

abundance	d_gene	v_gene	j_gene	CDR3nt	CDR3aa
few	TRBD2	TRBV28	TRBJ2-1	TGTGCCAGCAGTGGACTAGCGGGGGCAGGGGTATACAATGAGCAGTTCTTC	CASSGLAGAGVYNEQFF
.	.	TRBV18	TRBJ2-1	TGTGCCAGCTCTCCGACAGATAGCTCCTACAATGAGCAGTTCTTC	CASSPTDSSYNEQFF
few	.	TRBV6-5	TRBJ1-5	TGTGCCAGCAGGAGGGGTAAAAAGAGCAATCAGCCCCAGCATTTT	CASRRGKKSNQPQHF
many	.	TRBV7-3	TRBJ2-3	TGTGCCAGCAGCTTAACCGGGGGACGCACAGATACGCAGTATTTT	CASSLTGGRTDTQYF
many	.	TRBV7-2	TRBJ2-2	TGTGCCAGCAGCTTATTGCAGGGGTTGAAGCGGGGCGCGAACACCGGGGAGCTGTTTTTT	CASSLLQGLKRGANTGELFF
few	.	TRBV6-5	TRBJ1-1	TGTGCCAGCAAAGGGGGGGCAAACACTGAAGCTTTCTTT	CASKGGANTEAFF
many	.	TRBV3-1	TRBJ1-2	TGTGCCAGCAGCTACAAGCAGGAAACTTATGGCTACACCTTC	CASSYKQETYGYTF
few	.	TRBV12-3/TRBV12-4	TRBJ2-1	TGTGCCAGCAGACTTGGGACTTTTAATGAGCAGTTCTTC	CASRLGTFNEQFF
many	.	TRBV30	TRBJ2-3	TGTGCCTGGACAGGAGGGTCCGACGCCACAGATACGCAGTATTTT	CAWTGGSDATDTQYF
.	TRBD2	TRBV5-1	TRBJ2-3	TGCGCCAGCAGCTTCCGTCCGACTAGCACCTCAGATACGCAGTATTTT	CASSFRPTSTSDTQYF
.	.	TRBV7-6	TRBJ2-2	TGTGCCAGCAGCTTAGGCACTTTGGGGGCCGGGGAGCTGTTTTTT	CASSLGTLGAGELFF
many	.	TRBV7-3	TRBJ1-1	TGTGCCAGCAGCCCCCAGGGCGACACTGAAGCTTTCTTT	CASSPQGDTEAFF
many	.	TRBV7-7	TRBJ2-2	TGTGCTAGCAGCAAGGAGACCGGGGAGCTGTTTTTT	CASSKETGELFF
.	.	TRBV2	TRBJ1-1	TGTGCCAGCAGGGGGAGCGGGGGATCAAGGACTGAAGCTTTCTTT	CASRGSGGSRTEAFF
.	TRBD2	TRBV7-2	TRBJ2-1	TGTGCCAGCACCACCGGGACTAGCGGGAGGGTTGAGCAGTTCTTC	CASTTGTSGRVEQFF
few	.	TRBV3-1	TRBJ1-2	TGTGCCAGCAGCCAGTCGACAGCCGTCTATGGCTACACCTTC	CASSQSTAVYGYTF
many	.	TRBV24-1	TRBJ2-2	TGTGCCACCAGTGATCTCGGGACATGGACCGGGGAGCTGTTTTTT	CATSDLGTWTGELFF
many	TRBD1	TRBV27	TRBJ2-3	TGTGCCAGCAGTCCCTACGGGACAGGGGGCGGGACAGATACGCAGTATTTT	CASSPYGTGGGTDTQYF
many	TRBD2	TRBV6-2/TRBV6-3	TRBJ2-1	TGTGCCAGCAGTTACTCGAGGACTAGCGGGAGGGTAGACAATGAGCAGTTCTTC	CASSYSRTSGRVDNEQFF
few	.	TRBV6-5	TRBJ2-3	TGTGCCAGCAGTTCCCGCCGGGATACGCAGTATTTT	CASSSRRDTQYF
few	TRBD2	TRBV20-1	TRBJ2-1	TGCAGTGCTGGAACTAGCGGGGGCTTCAATGAGCAGTTCTTC	CSAGTSGGFNEQFF
.	TRBD1	TRBV3-1	TRBJ2-3	TGTGCCAGCAGCCAAGCAGCTCCGGGACAGGGCACAGATACGCAGTATTTT	CASSQAAPGQGTDTQYF
few	TRBD1	TRBV4-3	TRBJ1-2	TGCGCCAGCAGCCAGCAGGGGGAAAAGAGCTACACCTTC	CASSQQGEKSYTF
many	.	TRBV10-3	TRBJ2-5	TGTGCCATCGGTCGGCTGGGGGGCCAAGAGACCCAGTACTTC	CAIGRLGGQETQYF
many	.	TRBV6-5	TRBJ1-3	TGTGCCAGCAGTTACGACCAATACTCTAGAAACACCATATATTTT	CASSYDQYSRNTIYF
few	.	TRBV3-1	TRBJ1-2	TGTGCCAGCAGCCAAGATGTGACAGAACCCGGCTACACCTTC	CASSQDVTEPGYTF
many	TRBD2	TRBV29-1	TRBJ2-2	TGCAGCGCAGGGACTAGCGGGGTTAACACCGGGGAGCTGTTTTTT	CSAGTSGVNTGELFF
many	.	TRBV2	TRBJ2-2	TGTGCCAGCAGGGTTGATCCCACCGGGGAGCTGTTTTTT	CASRVDPTGELFF
.	.	TRBV7-8	TRBJ2-5	TGTGCCAGCAGCTTACTGCGCCAGGGTGGTTCAGGGACCCAGTACTTC	CASSLLRQGGSGTQYF
few	.	TRBV7-8	TRBJ1-1	TGTGCCAGCAGCTTATCGGAAGAGGGGGGGGCTGAAGCTTTCTTT	CASSLSEEGGAEAFF
few	TRBD1	TRBV6-2/TRBV6-3	TRBJ2-7	TGTGCCAGCAGCATGGGGACAGGGGCCCTTAGATCCTACGAGCAGTACTTC	CASSMGTGALRSYEQYF
medium-sized	.	TRBV20-1	TRBJ2-1	TGCAGTGCTAGGGGGGTTACTAGCTCCTACAATGAGCAGTTCTTC	CSARGVTSSYNEQFF
many	.	TRBV19	TRBJ2-2	TGTGCCACTAAGACAGGAGCGAACACCGGGGAGCTGTTTTTT	CATKTGANTGELFF
many	TRBD1	TRBV7-2	TRBJ2-2	TGTGCCAGCACCACGACCCGGGGACAGGGCACAAACACCGGGGAGCTGTTTTTT	CASTTTRGQGTNTGELFF
many	.	TRBV4-2	TRBJ1-2	TGTGCCAGCAGCCAATCCGGGACGGCTGGCTACACCTTC	CASSQSGTAGYTF
many	.	TRBV9	TRBJ1-5	TGTGCCAGCAGCGTAGGGGCCGATTATAGCAATCAGCCCCAGCATTTT	CASSVGADYSNQPQHF
many	.	TRBV27	TRBJ2-5	TGTGCCAGCAGGAGGCCCGGGGAGACCCAGTACTTC	CASRRPGETQYF
few	TRBD1	TRBV27	TRBJ1-1	TGTGCCAGCAGTCCAAAACCGGGACAGGGTAACTTTGTCACTGAAGCTTTCTTT	CASSPKPGQGNFVTEAFF
many	.	TRBV7-2	TRBJ2-5	TGTGCCAGCAGCTCCCAGGGGGGCCTGCGCGGACAGACCCAGTACTTC	CASSSQGGLRGQTQYF
many	.	TRBV7-2	TRBJ1-6	TGTGCCAGCACCGTTCGTGTGGGGGACCCACCCCTCCACTTT	CASTVRVGDPPLHF
many	TRBD1	TRBV12-3/TRBV12-4	TRBJ2-5	TGTGCCAGCAGGTGGGACAGGGAAGGAGAGACCCAGTACTTC	CASRWDREGETQYF
.	.	TRBV4-3	TRBJ1-2	TGCGCCAGCAGCCAAGATTCGGGCGGAAACTATGGCTACACCTTC	CASSQDSGGNYGYTF
many	TRBD1	TRBV12-3/TRBV12-4	TRBJ1-5	TGTGCCAGCAAAGGACAGGGCAATCAGCCCCAGCATTTT	CASKGQGNQPQHF
.	.	TRBV20-1	TRBJ1-4	TGCAGTGCTAGAGCATTGCAGGGAGGAGAAAAACTGTTTTTT	CSARALQGGEKLFF
many	TRBD2	TRBV7-2	TRBJ2-3	TGTGCCAGCAGCAGGGGGACTAGCTCACCTAGACCAGATACGCAGTATTTT	CASSRGTSSPRPDTQYF
many	TRBD1	TRBV7-9	TRBJ2-1	TGTGCCAGCAGCTCCGGGACAGGGAAGGGAATTGGCTCCTACAATGAGCAGTTCTTC	CASSSGTGKGIGSYNEQFF
many	.	TRBV3-1	TRBJ2-3	TGTGCCAGCAGCTATATCGGAAAGTCCACAGATACGCAGTATTTT	CASSYIGKSTDTQYF
few	.	TRBV30	TRBJ2-1	TGTGCCTGTCCCGGGACTGGATCCTACAATGAGCAGTTCTTC	CACPGTGSYNEQFF
few	.	TRBV7-2	TRBJ2-7	TGTGCCAGCAGCTTAGCTTTACTGGGCGAGCAGTACTTC	CASSLALLGEQYF
many	TRBD1	TRBV20-1	TRBJ1-3	TGCAGTGCTAGAGATAGGACAGGGCGGCTCTCTGGAAACACCATATATTTT	CSARDRTGRLSGNTIYF
few	.	TRBV7-9	TRBJ2-5	TGTGCCAGCAGCTTAGCGATACAGGAGTCCCAGTACTTC	CASSLAIQESQYF
many	.	TRBV3-1	TRBJ1-5	TGTGCCAGCAGCCAAGATGGGGTAGGACAGCCCCAGCATTTT	CASSQDGVGQPQHF
many	TRBD2	TRBV14	TRBJ2-2	TGTGCCAGCAGCCAAGATCGCGGGAGCGACACCGGGGAGCTGTTTTTT	CASSQDRGSDTGELFF
many	.	TRBV5-1	TRBJ2-3	TGCGCCAGCAGCTACGGACCCACAGATACGCAGTATTTT	CASSYGPTDTQYF